The following is a T cell receptor beta chain sequence with its context. Its antigen remains unknown. This specimen comes from a study of T cell clusters in autoimmune cytopenias. TRB rearrangements were amplified by touch-down multiplex PCR with mixed TRB-A/B primers. TCRdb reprocessed the multiplex PCR reads, keeping one entry per CDR3 protein, no DNA. Its table lists some 8,000 distinct CDR3 sequences. About 37,500 genome equivalents of blood DNA were amplified for TRB. The germline CDR1 and CDR2 sequences are DFQATT and SNEGSKA (reference sequence). The CDR3 loop spans 14 amino acids. Findings and limits, study-wide: TRB repertoire shifts in secondary cytopenia and chronic lymphocytic leukemia mostly reflected lymphoma, not autoimmunity. Clustering suggested that physiological T cell clusters were missing in primary autoimmune cytopenia patients.

This TCR was sampled from a human donor with an autoimmune cytopenia or autoimmune hepatitis (not recorded which). Sequences were obtained from peripheral blood. The V gene is TRBV20-1, the J gene TRBJ1-3; the TCRdb D gene call, TRBD1, has no DNA to confirm it. The CDR3 loop reads CSANDALSGNTIYF.